This TCR beta chain stems from a study of early T cells in non-severe SARS-CoV-2 infection (TCRdb year 2021). Turning to the overall study: Bulk RNA from unsorted whole blood was used for TCR sequencing, so alpha and beta chains could not be paired. Overall study outcomes, separate from this receptor: Matching against VDJdb was skewed toward anti-spike CD8 responses, likely underestimated virus-specific expansions, and missed private and CD4 specificities.

This clonotype was observed at least ten times. The antigen this receptor binds is unknown. The record has no base qualities; no much larger clone is one base away. A case-control design nested within a healthcare worker cohort in London, UK, was used, with weekly nasopharyngeal swab PCR tests and blood sampling performed. Healthcare workers were enrolled in the week of the UK lockdown, from 23 to 31 March 2020, and were followed every week for up to roughly 16 weeks. Libraries came from 5' RACE. These reads were obtained on a NextSeq 500. Unique molecular identifiers were attached to individual cDNA molecules in the TCR library protocol so that sequencing error and PCR bias could be corrected. Both TCR alpha and beta chains were sequenced, and tight co-correlation was observed between alpha and beta sequence abundances in each sample. For the original study's pipeline: Decombinator V4 was used to perform V gene, J gene and CDR3 annotation of TCR sequences. TCRs were defined as expanded if a significant change between any two time points was detected under a Poisson model with p below 0.0001. TCR abundances were normalised to the total number of TCRs sequenced per sample and expressed as counts per million. TRAV1-2 paired with TRAJ12, TRAJ20 or TRAJ33 defined MAIT TCRs, while TRAV10 paired with TRAJ18 defined iNKT TCRs. A search of VDJdb, accessed on 1 November 2021, was run for TCRs annotated to CMV, EBV and SARS-CoV-2, with TCRs annotated for multiple antigens excluded. TCRdb reanalyzed the raw reads on its own, using fastp at Q25 for trimming and MiXCR for clone calling, and kept in-frame beta chains. Here each entry gathers all rows of one CDR3 protein and keeps the most common genes and DNA. The authors' filters were not applied to this entry. For this sample there are under 80,000 distinct CDR3 sequences; 10% to 15% appear just once. The ten largest make up around 5% of the sample.

Inclusive of the bounding cysteine and phenylalanine, the CDR3 is 13 residues long. Kept here is only the CDR3 DNA, which spans 39 bases and is read in frame from base 1. CDR1 and CDR2, looked up from the germline V gene, are SQVTM and ANQGSEA. Between the V and J ends, shortened by 3 bases and 6 bases respectively, the junction contains 12 bases. This clonotype was obtained from an adult who was a healthcare worker with PCR-confirmed SARS-CoV-2 infection or an uninfected control (not recorded which). Sequencing was done on a sample of whole blood. The chain links TRBV29-1 with TRBJ2-1, and TRBD1 may be the D gene, going by 6 matching bases. The DNA sequence is given as TGCAGCGTTGAGGGACCAGGGGTCAATGAGCAGTTCTTC. This codes for CSVEGPGVNEQFF.